Listed here are 4 T cell receptor beta chains from one sample, sequenced in a study of radiation and T cells in renal cell carcinoma. Data came from immunoSEQ multiplex PCR; TCRdb stores just in-frame clones and leaves some out. Of 75,000 to 90,000 clones listed, 80% to 90% were seen once; the top ten hold about 5.8%. Time point denoted: blood 4 weeks post-SBRT, at nephrectomy. Stated treatment: 15 Gy SBRT to primary tumor, nephrectomy 4 weeks later. The source was blood, collected from a patient whose treatment included radiotherapy and nephrectomy. The receptors were gathered from a woman between 70 and 85 years old with renal cell carcinoma.

This clone came up once. The chain is built from TRBV7-8 and TRBJ1-2, with unresolved D. V lost 1 base and J lost 7, with 10 bases in between. Per germline, CDR1 SGHVS and CDR2 FQNEAQ. The CDR3 sequence is 13 residues long. The CDR3 region is CASSLGSLAGYTF. The DNA for the CDR3 is TGTGCCAGCAGCTTAGGGTCCCTCGCTGGCTACACCTTC. Full variable domain (missing parts from reference TRBV7-8 and TRBJ1-2): GAGVSQSPRYKVAKRGQDVALRCDPISGHVSLFWYQQALGQGPEFLTYFQNEAQLDKSGLPSDRFFAERPEGSVSTLKIQRTQQEDSAVYLCASSLGSLAGYTFGSGTRLTVV.

The CDR3 protein is CASSLVQALNYGYTF. DNA of the CDR3: TGTGCCAGCAGCTTAGTACAGGCGCTAAACTATGGCTACACCTTC. The V call is TRBV7-2, the J call TRBJ1-2, with D tentatively TRBD1 (5 bases). The CDR3 covers 15 residues. V lost 1 base, J lost 2 bases, and 11 bases lay in between. The V gene's germline CDR1 is SGHTA and CDR2 FQGNSA.

The chain has TRBV5-1 and TRBJ2-3, with D maybe TRBD1 (5 bases). CDR3 length: 14 residues. Trimming removed 1 base at V and 5 bases at J, with 11 bases between. CDR1 is SGHRS, CDR2 YFSETQ, per germline. The CDR3 spells CASSLSQGLDTQYF. DNA of the CDR3: TGCGCCAGCAGCTTGAGCCAGGGTCTAGATACGCAGTATTTT.

This chain connects TRBV9 to TRBJ1-1; 7 bases line up with TRBD1. With 3 bases clipped from V and 5 bases from J, the junction kept 10 bases outside the gene matches. Germline CDR1 reads SGDLS; CDR2 reads YYNGEE. There are 15 residues in the CDR3. This CDR3 is CASSARQGEVTEAFF. The DNA of the CDR3 is TGTGCCAGCAGCGCCCGTCAGGGGGAGGTGACTGAAGCTTTCTTT.